Sequencing of this T cell receptor beta chain was carried out in a study of T-cell reconstitution after alpha-beta-depleted transplantation in children. This clonotype was seen ten or more times. Preparation of the TCRbeta library was carried out with unique molecular identifiers. TCRdb analysed the PCR reads with MiXCR anew, one entry per CDR3 protein. Counted here are roughly 190,000 distinct CDR3 sequences, more than 12% occurring once; the ten biggest clones make up around 13%. The CDR3 consists of 14 residues. Sequencing used PBMCs from the stem cell graft donor, obtained from the stem cell graft. The TCR comes from a human donor who donated a stem cell graft to a child with acute lymphoblastic leukemia. This rearrangement joins TRBV21-1 to TRBJ2-1; no check of the table's D call, TRBD1, against the DNA was made. TRBV21-1 is a listed pseudogene. The CDR3 sequence is CASSKGQGYNEQFF. CDR3 DNA: TGTGCCAGCAGCAAAGGCCAGGGCTACAATGAGCAGTTCTTC.